The clone carrying this T cell receptor (beta chain) has just one count. Authors' methods: Reference gene primer amplification gave nucleated cell count estimates. Sequenced by immunoSEQ multiplex PCR; TCRdb stores in-frame clones only, minus some. From that table come the V and J calls and clone size; the DNA was used to work out D and trimming. The sample shows about 280,000 clones, nearly 90% of them seen only once. The data were obtained in a study of blood T cell repertoires in COVID-19. Across the study: Samples of COVID-19 (acute and convalescent) were obtained from the United States, Italy and Spain. Sample material is recorded as cDNA or gDNA derived from T cells, B-cell-depleted T cells, or PBMCs.

V lost 0 bases and J lost 7; bases outside the gene matches: 4. CDR1 and CDR2 from the germline V gene are MDHEN and SYDVKM. The length of the CDR3 is 15 residues. Resolution of symptoms, clearance, or two negative PCRs was present in recovered Cohort 3 donors. The sequence was obtained from a woman between 25 and 40 years old who had recovered from COVID-19. Specimen: PBMCs or T cells enriched from blood (not recorded which). V gene TRBV28 combines with J gene TRBJ2-1; TRBD2 aligns across 9 bases. CDR3 region: CASSLWGTSMNEQFF. The DNA for the CDR3 is TGTGCCAGCAGTTTATGGGGGACTAGCATGAATGAGCAGTTCTTC.